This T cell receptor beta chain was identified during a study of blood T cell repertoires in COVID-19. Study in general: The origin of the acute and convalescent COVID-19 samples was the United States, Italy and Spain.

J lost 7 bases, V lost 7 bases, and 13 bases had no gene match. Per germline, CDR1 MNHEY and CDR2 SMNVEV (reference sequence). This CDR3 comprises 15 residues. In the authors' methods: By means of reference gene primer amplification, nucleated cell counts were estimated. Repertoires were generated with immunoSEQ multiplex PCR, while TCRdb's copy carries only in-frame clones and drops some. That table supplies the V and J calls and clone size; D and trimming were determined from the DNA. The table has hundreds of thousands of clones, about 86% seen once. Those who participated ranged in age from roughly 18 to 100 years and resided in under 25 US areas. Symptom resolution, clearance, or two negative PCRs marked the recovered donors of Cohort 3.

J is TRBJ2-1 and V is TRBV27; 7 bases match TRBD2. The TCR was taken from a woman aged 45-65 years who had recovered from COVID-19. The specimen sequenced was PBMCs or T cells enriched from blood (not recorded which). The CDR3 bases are TGTGCCAGCAACACTGAAGAGGGACTAAGGAATGAGCAGTTCTTC. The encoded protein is CASNTEEGLRNEQFF.